Given below is one T cell receptor (beta chain) in context. This sample is part of a study of blood T cell repertoires in COVID-19. Study as a whole: The analysed material was cDNA or gDNA that came from T cells, B-cell-depleted T cells, or PBMCs.

V dropped 8 bases and J dropped 0 bases, with 10 bases sitting between them. The CDR3 is made up of 13 amino acids. The Seattle site enrolled patients during active infection and followed them longitudinally. In the study's own analysis: Counts of nucleated cells, estimated from reference gene primer amplification, were obtained. The method was immunoSEQ multiplex PCR; TCRdb's version includes in-frame clones alone and lacks a portion of them. D and trimming were read from the DNA, whereas the V and J calls and clone size are those reported in that table. Of about 230,000 clones listed, 85% to 90% were seen once; the top ten hold around 10%.

The sequencing input was peripheral blood. The clonotype comes from a man over 45 with COVID-19, enrolled during active disease. The chain couples TRBV12-3 or TRBV12-4 to TRBJ2-5; no clear D gene. CDR3 nucleotide sequence: TGTGCCAGCGGGCAGACCAACCAAGAGACCCAGTACTTC. This gives the protein CASGQTNQETQYF.